This entry lists 12 T cell receptor beta chains sequenced from one sample in a study of blood T cells in healthy people across ages. The use of a sample-barcoded 5' primer and a J-beta primer mix characterized a second PCR of about 6 to 11 cycles. MiXCR, applied by TCRdb to the 5' RACE reads, yields one record per CDR3 protein. Among over 700,000 distinct CDR3 sequences listed, approximately 25% were seen once. These data were likewise used in another study, on T cells of mothers and their children.

Sequenced: blood. These TCRs come from a boy between 10 and 17 years old in good health.

The chain carries TRBV12-3 or TRBV12-4 and TRBJ2-1, with 12 positions matching TRBD2. The DNA end is a closer match to TRBJ2-5, so the J assignment may be wrong. This CDR3 region has 16 residues. This CDR3 reads CASRETSGSEQETQYF. The CDR3 DNA sequence: TGTGCCAGCAGAGAGACTAGCGGGAGCGAACAAGAGACCCAGTACTTC.

The chain links TRBV15 to TRBJ2-5; perhaps TRBD2 as D (6 bases). The CDR3 contains 15 residues. Germline loops: CDR1 LNHNV, CDR2 YYDKDF (reference sequence). Trimming removed 0 bases at V and 5 bases at J, with 13 bases between. For the CDR3, the DNA is TGTGCCACCAGCAGAGATCCGGGAGCGAAGGAGACCCAGTACTTC. The encoded protein is CATSRDPGAKETQYF.

This clonotype was detected only a few times. The V and J genes are TRBV6-1 and TRBJ2-1; D is unclear. The CDR3 has 18 residues. V was cut by 8 bases and J by 6 bases, with 29 bases left in between. Germline values: CDR1 MNHNS, CDR2 SASEGT. The CDR3 loop reads CASPSPNYDRTLGNEQFF. DNA of the CDR3: TGTGCCAGCCCTTCCCCAAACTATGATCGAACTCTGGGCAATGAGCAGTTCTTC.

A few counts support this clonotype. This chain joins TRBV27 and TRBJ1-5; unclear D gene. V lost 6 bases and J lost 6, with 15 bases in between. The CDR3 length is 14 residues. Looked up from germline, CDR1 is MNHEY and CDR2 is SMNVEV (reference sequence). The CDR3 loop reads CASSLSPWGQPQHF. The CDR3 coding sequence is TGTGCCAGCAGCCTCTCCCCATGGGGTCAGCCCCAGCATTTT.

This chain uses TRBV12-3 or TRBV12-4 with TRBJ1-3; the D gene is possibly TRBD1 (5 bases). The CDR3 runs to 15 residues. The V and J ends lost 5 bases and 3 bases respectively, with 14 bases between them. The CDR3 sequence is CASSPGGGIGNTIYF. CDR3 in DNA: TGTGCCAGCAGTCCTGGGGGGGGAATTGGAAACACCATATATTTT.

This clonotype was picked up a small number of times. The genes are TRBV6-1 and TRBJ2-2; tentative D call: TRBD1 (6 bases). Trimming took off 5 bases at V and 1 base at J, with 14 bases between the two ends. The germline CDR1 and CDR2 sequences are MNHNS and SASEGT. CDR3 length: 16 residues. CDR3 sequence reads: CASSPGHPLNTGELFF. The CDR3 nucleotides are TGTGCCAGCAGTCCGGGACATCCCTTGAACACCGGGGAGCTGTTTTTT.

In its sample, this clonotype was seen a few times. The chain joins TRBV20-1 to TRBJ1-6, with D perhaps TRBD1 (5 bases). V lost 6 bases, J lost 13 bases, and 22 bases lay in between. CDR3 length: 14 residues. Germline V gene sequence: CDR1 DFQATT, CDR2 SNEGSKA (reference sequence). This CDR3 reads CSARQFELGNPLHF. The CDR3 bases are TGCAGTGCAAGACAGTTCGAATTGGGGAATCCCCTCCACTTT.

There are a few counts of this clonotype. V gene TRBV4-1 combines with J gene TRBJ2-1; D gene ambiguous. TRBJ2-5 matches the DNA end more closely, so the J call is doubtful. Germline loops: CDR1 MGHRA, CDR2 YSYEKL. This CDR3 spans 15 amino acids. The CDR3 is CASSQGVGSEETQYF. The CDR3 DNA reads as TGCGCCAGCAGCCAAGGGGTCGGGTCAGAAGAGACCCAGTACTTC.

This clonotype was seen many times. CDR3 sequence: CAGTALNEQFF. CDR3 nucleotide sequence: TGTGCCGGAACAGCTCTTAATGAGCAGTTCTTC. The chain uses TRBV2 and TRBJ2-1; unclear D gene. The CDR3 runs 11 residues. V lost 11 bases to trimming and J lost 7 bases, with 12 bases between them. Germline CDR1 and CDR2: SNHLY and FYNNEI.

This clonotype was picked up a small number of times. The V call is TRBV4-3, the J call TRBJ1-1, with a tentative D call TRBD1 (5 bases). This CDR3 contains 17 residues. Between the trimmed V and J ends, which lost 1 base and 4 bases, there was a span of 19 bases. Germline-derived CDR1 and CDR2 are LGHNA and YSLEER. In DNA form, the CDR3 reads TGCGCCAGCAGCCAAGGGAGGGACGGGCAGGGCTTCACTGAAGCTTTCTTT. This translates into CASSQGRDGQGFTEAFF.

This clonotype was observed a handful of times. This sequence joins TRBV12-5 and TRBJ2-7, with 8 bases matching TRBD2. J lost 4 bases, V lost 3 bases, and 5 bases had no gene match. Per germline, CDR1 LGHNT and CDR2 FRNRAP. This CDR3 comprises 14 residues. The CDR3 coding sequence is TGTGCTAGTGGTTTTGGGACTAGTCAATACGAGCAGTACTTC. Amino acids: CASGFGTSQYEQYF.

The chain combines TRBV28 with TRBJ2-7, with D unclear. The CDR3 spans 12 residues. Trimming left V 3 bases short and J 5 bases short, with 8 bases between. The V gene's germline CDR1 is MDHEN and CDR2 SYDVKM. The CDR3 protein is CASSFNRDEQYF. CDR3 in DNA: TGTGCCAGCAGTTTTAACCGGGACGAGCAGTACTTC.